The 10 T cell receptor beta chains listed next were all sequenced from one sample in a study of regulatory T cells in long-lasting Graves disease. Specified time point: persistent/refractory GD, antithyroid drugs over 5 years with positive TRAb. The TCR library was made from RNA that had been extracted from PBMCs in TRIzol. Combining iRepertoire HTBI primers with Arm-PCR of CDR3 regions, the authors built TCR beta libraries. MiXCR, run by TCRdb on the multiplex PCR reads, gives a single entry per CDR3 protein. The repertoire holds a few hundred thousand distinct CDR3 sequences, around 22% seen once, with roughly 30% in the top ten. The sequenced sample was peripheral blood mononuclear cells (PBMCs), obtained when the disease was refractory, from a patient treated with antithyroid drugs. The origin of the receptors is a female donor with Graves disease.

This chain uses TRBV6-1 with TRBJ1-1; TRBD1 might be the D (5 bases). This CDR3 is 12 amino acids long. Deletions cut 7 bases from V and 2 bases from J, with 8 bases between. Germline V lookup: CDR1 MNHNS, CDR2 SASEGT. This CDR3 reads CASTGFNTEAFF. The DNA of the CDR3 is TGTGCCAGCACAGGGTTTAACACTGAAGCTTTCTTT.

As regards this clonotype: A much larger clone is a single base away; this may be a read error. The rearrangement uses TRBV10-3 and TRBJ1-2; 7 nucleotides match TRBD1. Germline CDR1 and CDR2: ENHRY and SYGVKD. The CDR3 runs 15 residues. In DNA, the CDR3 is TGTGCCATCAGTGACCACGGACAGGCTAACTATGGCCACACCTTC. Translated: CAISDHGQANYGHTF.

This clonotype was counted between two and nine times. The chain links TRBV19 to TRBJ1-2, with D unresolved. This CDR3 contains 13 residues. Trimming pared 4 bases from V and 2 bases from J, leaving 8 bases between. CDR1 and CDR2 (germline): LNHDA, SQIVND (reference sequence). This CDR3 reads CASSKSWNYGYTF. The DNA for the CDR3 is TGTGCCAGTAGTAAAAGCTGGAACTATGGCTACACCTTC.

The chain is built from TRBV19 and TRBJ1-2; TRBD1 might be the D (6 bases). In germline, CDR1 is LNHDA, CDR2 SQIVND (reference sequence). This CDR3 has 15 residues. V lost 5 bases to trimming and J lost 4 bases, with 17 bases between them. The CDR3 DNA reads TGTGCCAGTAGTTTCCGGGACATCCTCACCTATGGCTACACCTTC. This translates into CASSFRDILTYGYTF.

This clonotype was seen a handful of times. The chain has TRBV19 and TRBJ1-2; 8 nucleotides line up with TRBD1. J was trimmed by 8 bases and V by 6 bases; bases with no gene match: 8. CDR1 LNHDA and CDR2 SQIVND come from the germline V gene (reference sequence). The CDR3 extends over 13 amino acids. For the CDR3, the DNA is TGTGCCAGTAGCCCCGGACAGGGAGGCGGCTACACCTTC. Translation gives CASSPGQGGGYTF. The whole variable domain, remainder taken from reference TRBV19 and TRBJ1-2, is DGGITQSPKYLFRKEGQNVTLSCEQNLNHDAMYWYRQDPGQGLRLIYYSQIVNDFQKGDIAEGYSVSREKKESFPLTVTSAQKNPTAFYLCASSPGQGGGYTFGSGTRLTVV.

The rearrangement links TRBV5-1 to TRBJ2-3, with D possibly TRBD1 on 6 matching bases. The CDR3 has 13 residues. Per germline, CDR1 SGHRS and CDR2 YFSETQ. V lost 4 bases and J 6 bases, leaving 12 bases between the germline ends. The CDR3 spells CASSMRQEDTQYF. The CDR3 nucleotides are TGCGCCAGCAGCATGAGACAGGAGGATACGCAGTATTTT. Filled out from reference TRBV5-1 and TRBJ2-3, the complete variable domain reads KAGVTQTPRYLIKTRGQQVTLSCSPISGHRSVSWYQQTPGQGLQFLFEYFSETQRNKGNFPGRFSGRQFSNSRSEMNVSTLELGDSALYLCASSMRQEDTQYFGPGTRLTVL.

This chain links TRBV3-1 with TRBJ2-5; 11 nucleotides align to TRBD2. Unmatched junction bases numbered 7, after V lost 3 bases and J lost 4 bases. Germline CDR1 is LGHDT and CDR2 is YNNKEL (reference sequence). The CDR3 is 16 amino acids. The CDR3 DNA follows: TGTGCCAGCAGCCATAGCGGGAGGGCCGTGTTAGAGACCCAGTACTTC. Translated, it gives CASSHSGRAVLETQYF.

The gene calls are TRBV20-1 and TRBJ2-7; D is unclear. The CDR3 has 12 residues. V dropped 3 bases and J dropped 2 bases, with 8 bases sitting between them. Germline CDR1 and CDR2: DFQATT and SNEGSKA (reference sequence). Here the CDR3 reads CSARGGTYEQYF. CDR3 nucleotide sequence: TGCAGTGCTAGGGGCGGAACCTACGAGCAGTACTTC.

The sample holds a few counts of this clonotype. The junction differs from germline at one of its ends, possibly a read error. V is TRBV12-3 or TRBV12-4 and J is TRBJ1-5; D possibly corresponds to TRBD1 (6 bases). The CDR3 extends over 14 amino acids. The CDR3 protein is CASRTGNSNQPQHF. CDR3 DNA: TGTGCCAGCAGGACAGGCAATAGCAATCAACCCCAGCATTTT.

In nucleotides, the CDR3 is TGTGCCAGCAGCTTAACCCCGGGTTCGGCTAACTATGGCTACACCTTC. Translated, it gives CASSLTPGSANYGYTF. The J gene is TRBJ1-2, the V gene TRBV7-2; D not certain. The CDR3 contains 16 residues. Between the trimmed V and J ends, which lost 2 bases and 0 bases, there was a span of 13 bases. Per the germline V gene, CDR1 is SGHTA and CDR2 is FQGNSA.